This T cell receptor (beta chain) was sequenced in a study of blood T cell repertoires in COVID-19. Across the whole study: From the United States, Italy and Spain came samples of acute and convalescent COVID-19.

This CDR3 spans 12 amino acids. The V end lost 5 bases, the J end lost 2 bases, and 6 bases lay between the germline ends. Germline V gene lookup returns CDR1 SGHTA and CDR2 FQGNSA. Profiled with immunoSEQ multiplex PCR; TCRdb holds only in-frame clones, not every one. The repertoire holds 45,000 to 55,000 clones, with 83% as singletons. This chain uses TRBV7-2 with TRBJ1-2; D is unresolved. The sample taken for sequencing was peripheral blood. The clonotype originates from a human donor in a cohort sampled during active COVID-19. The DNA for the CDR3 is TGTGCCAGCAGCCAGGCCAACTATGGCTACACCTTC. The encoded protein is CASSQANYGYTF.